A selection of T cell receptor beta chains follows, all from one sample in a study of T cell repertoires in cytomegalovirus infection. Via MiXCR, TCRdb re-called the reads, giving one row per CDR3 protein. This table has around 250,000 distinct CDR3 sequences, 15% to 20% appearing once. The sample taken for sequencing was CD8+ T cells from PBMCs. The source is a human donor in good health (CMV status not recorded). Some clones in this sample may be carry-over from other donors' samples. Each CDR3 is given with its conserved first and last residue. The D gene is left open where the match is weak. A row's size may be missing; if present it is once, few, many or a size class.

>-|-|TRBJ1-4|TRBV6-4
CASSDLTGRPTNEKLFF
TGTGCCAGCAGTGATTTAACAGGGAGACCAACTAATGAAAAACTGTTTTTT
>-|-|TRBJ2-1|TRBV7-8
CASQRNEQFF
TGTGCCAGCCAGCGGAATGAGCAGTTCTTC
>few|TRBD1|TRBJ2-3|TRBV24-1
CATSDKRQGTITDTQYF
TGTGCCACCAGTGATAAAAGACAGGGGACGATCACAGATACGCAGTATTTT
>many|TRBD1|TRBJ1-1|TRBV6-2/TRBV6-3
CASSYSGTGFTEAFF
TGTGCCAGCAGTTACTCCGGGACAGGGTTCACTGAAGCTTTCTTT
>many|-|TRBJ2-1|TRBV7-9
CASSLPTNEQFF
TGTGCCAGCAGCTTGCCTACGAATGAGCAGTTCTTC
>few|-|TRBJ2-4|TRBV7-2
CASSPRAPKNIQYF
TGTGCCAGCAGCCCTAGGGCCCCCAAAAACATTCAGTACTTC
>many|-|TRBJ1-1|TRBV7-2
CASSLALNRLDTEAFF
TGTGCCAGCAGCTTAGCCCTTAACAGGTTGGATACTGAAGCTTTCTTT
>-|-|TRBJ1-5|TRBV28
CASSRVRQSQPQHF
TGTGCCAGCAGTCGGGTGAGGCAGTCTCAGCCCCAGCATTTT
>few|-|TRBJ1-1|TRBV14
CASSQGVGGSLTEAFF
TGTGCCAGCAGCCAGGGCGTCGGGGGAAGCCTGACTGAAGCTTTCTTT
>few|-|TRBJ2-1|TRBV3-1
CASSQTRTINEQFF
TGTGCCAGCAGCCAAACAAGGACTATCAATGAGCAGTTCTTC
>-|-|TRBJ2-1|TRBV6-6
CASVSGFGNEQFF
TGTGCCAGCGTTTCTGGGTTCGGCAATGAGCAGTTCTTC
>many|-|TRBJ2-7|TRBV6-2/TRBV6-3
CASSYSQGTTYEQYF
TGTGCCAGCAGTTACAGTCAAGGCACAACCTACGAGCAGTACTTC
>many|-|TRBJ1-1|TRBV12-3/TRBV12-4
CASMTVNTEAFF
TGTGCCAGCATGACAGTGAACACTGAAGCTTTCTTT
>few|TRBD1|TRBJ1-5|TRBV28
CASSSGQRYQPQHF
TGTGCCAGCAGCTCGGGACAGAGGTATCAGCCCCAGCATTTT
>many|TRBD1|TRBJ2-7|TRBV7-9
CASSHGQGPLEQYF
TGTGCCAGCAGCCACGGACAGGGTCCCCTCGAGCAGTACTTC
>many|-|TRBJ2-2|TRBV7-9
CASSLPDSLNTGELFF
TGTGCCAGCAGCTTACCCGACAGTTTGAACACCGGGGAGCTGTTTTTT
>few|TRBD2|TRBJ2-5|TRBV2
CASSTGLAGGLETQYF
TGTGCCAGCAGTACTGGACTAGCGGGGGGTTTGGAGACCCAGTACTTC
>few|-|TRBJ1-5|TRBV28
CASSLSGVNNQPQHF
TGTGCCAGCAGTTTATCTGGAGTTAACAATCAGCCCCAGCATTTT
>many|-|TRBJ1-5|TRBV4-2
CASSQDSFSGNQPQHF
TGTGCCAGCAGCCAAGATAGCTTTTCGGGCAATCAGCCCCAGCATTTT
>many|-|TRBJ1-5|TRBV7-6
CASSPLGDQPQHF
TGTGCCAGCAGCCCACTAGGGGATCAGCCCCAGCATTTT
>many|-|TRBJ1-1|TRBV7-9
CASSLGLLAEAFF
TGTGCCAGCAGCTTGGGACTGTTAGCTGAAGCTTTCTTT
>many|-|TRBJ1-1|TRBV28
CASSWGGTEAFF
TGTGCCAGCAGTTGGGGAGGCACTGAAGCTTTCTTT
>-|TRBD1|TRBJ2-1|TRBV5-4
CAGTRLLLQGASYNEQFF
TGTGCCGGCACTCGCCTTCTGTTACAGGGGGCATCATACAATGAGCAGTTCTTC
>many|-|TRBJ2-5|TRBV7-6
CASSPRRGSGETQYF
TGTGCCAGCAGCCCCCGCCGCGGGTCTGGTGAGACCCAGTACTTC
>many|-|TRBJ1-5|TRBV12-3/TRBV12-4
CASSFYPTGSGQPQHF
TGTGCCAGCAGTTTTTATCCTACAGGGTCGGGTCAGCCCCAGCATTTT
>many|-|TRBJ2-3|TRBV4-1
CASSQDHTDTQYF
TGCGCCAGCAGCCAAGACCACACAGATACGCAGTATTTT
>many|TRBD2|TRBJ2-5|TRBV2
CASSEPLTSARETQYF
TGTGCCAGCAGTGAGCCCCTGACTAGCGCGCGAGAGACCCAGTACTTC
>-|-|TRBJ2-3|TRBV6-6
CASSYSVDGVTDTQYF
TGTGCCAGCAGTTACTCGGTAGACGGCGTCACAGATACGCAGTATTTT
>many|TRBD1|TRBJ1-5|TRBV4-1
CASSQSQGGFVPQHF
TGCGCCAGCAGCCAATCCCAGGGGGGGTTTGTCCCCCAGCATTTT
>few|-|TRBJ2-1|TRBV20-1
CSAPSSYNEQFF
TGCAGTGCCCCGAGCTCCTACAATGAGCAGTTCTTC
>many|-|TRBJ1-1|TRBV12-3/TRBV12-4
CASSLDSATEAFF
TGTGCCAGCAGCCTCGACAGTGCGACTGAAGCTTTCTTT
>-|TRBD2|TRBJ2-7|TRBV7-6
CASSSDLAGGPYEQCF
TGTGCCAGCAGCTCAGATCTAGCGGGGGGGCCCTACGAGCAGTGCTTC
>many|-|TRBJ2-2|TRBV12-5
CASGLVLGEPGELFF
TGTGCTAGTGGTTTGGTACTTGGCGAACCCGGGGAGCTGTTTTTT
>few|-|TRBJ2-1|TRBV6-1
CASSSANEQFF
TGTGCCAGCAGTTCCGCCAATGAGCAGTTCTTC
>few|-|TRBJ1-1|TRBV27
CASTLSGGLMNTEAFF
TGTGCCAGCACTTTATCTGGGGGGCTAATGAACACTGAAGCTTTCTTT
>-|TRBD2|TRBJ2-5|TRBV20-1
CSAIRTSGPTQYF
TGCAGTGCTATTCGGACTAGCGGGCCGACCCAGTACTTC
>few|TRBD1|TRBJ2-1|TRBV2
CASSEMGQGAFGWTYEQFF
TGTGCCAGCAGTGAAATGGGACAGGGGGCGTTCGGGTGGACCTATGAGCAGTTCTTC
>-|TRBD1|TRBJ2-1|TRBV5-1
CASSSVPDRVMWEQFF
TGCGCCAGCAGCTCTGTCCCGGACAGGGTGATGTGGGAGCAGTTCTTC
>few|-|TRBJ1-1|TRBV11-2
CASSLVPQEDTEAFF
TGTGCCAGCAGCTTAGTGCCTCAAGAGGACACTGAAGCTTTCTTT
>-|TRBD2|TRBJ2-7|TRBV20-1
CSARKGRGGGARYEQYF
TGCAGTGCTAGAAAGGGGCGGGGCGGGGGGGCCCGTTACGAGCAGTACTTC